Shown below are 10 T cell receptor beta chains from a single sample sequenced in a study of T cell responses to AZD1222 COVID-19 vaccine. This table comes from immunoSEQ multiplex PCR, and its TCRdb copy is limited to in-frame clones, with some not included. The sample includes around 160,000 clones, about 93% of them seen just once. The sample consisted of peripheral blood, taken on day 0 of AZD1222 vaccination. The receptors originated from an adult in good health.

This rearrangement joins TRBV4-1 to TRBJ1-3, with 8 positions matching TRBD1. The V segment lost 4 bases and the J segment 0 bases; nucleotides outside the gene matches: 11. The CDR3 covers 18 residues. CDR1 MGHRA and CDR2 YSYEKL come from the germline V gene. The CDR3 here is CASSLIEVTGGSGNTIYF. In nucleotides, the CDR3 is TGCGCCAGCAGCCTTATTGAGGTTACAGGGGGCTCTGGAAACACCATATATTTT.

The CDR3 DNA sequence: TGTGCCAGCTCACAGTCCAGCTCTGGAAACACCATATATTTT. Amino acid sequence: CASSQSSSGNTIYF. This chain links TRBV18 with TRBJ1-3; D unresolved. Germline V CDR1 and CDR2: KGHSH, LQKENI. There are 14 residues in the CDR3. The ends were cut back, 4 bases at V and 0 bases at J, with 7 bases in the middle. The entire variable domain, with the rest obtained from reference TRBV18 and TRBJ1-3, is as follows: NAGVMQNPRHLVRRRGQEARLRCSPMKGHSHVYWYRQLPEEGLKFMVYLQKENIIDESGMPKERFSAEFPKEGPSILRIQQVVRGDSAAYFCASSQSSSGNTIYFGEGSWLTVV.

This chain links TRBV12-3 or TRBV12-4 with TRBJ1-1, with D possibly TRBD1 on 5 matching bases. Trimming removed 6 bases from V and 0 bases from J, with 8 bases in between. The CDR3 contains 13 residues. The CDR3 DNA reads TGTGCCAGCAGCCCCAGGGTGAACACTGAAGCTTTCTTT. It yields the protein CASSPRVNTEAFF.

The chain links TRBV4-1 to TRBJ1-6; D unclear. V lost 0 bases and J 10 bases, leaving 10 bases between the germline ends. The germline V gene encodes CDR1 MGHRA and CDR2 YSYEKL. CDR3 size: 14 residues. The CDR3 region has the DNA TGCGCCAGCAGCCAAGAAGCAGGTGGATCACCCCTCCACTTT. Protein product: CASSQEAGGSPLHF.

The rearrangement uses TRBV12-5 and TRBJ2-1; D call uncertain. The V end lost 0 bases, the J end lost 8 bases, and 17 bases lay between the germline ends. Germline CDR1 reads LGHNT; CDR2 reads FRNRAP. There are 16 residues in the CDR3. The CDR3 DNA reads TGTGCTAGTGGTTTGGTACTCTCTGGGTGGTCCGATGAGCAGTTCTTC. Its protein product is CASGLVLSGWSDEQFF. Complete variable domain (other parts from reference TRBV12-5 and TRBJ2-1): DARVTQTPRHKVTEMGQEVTMRCQPILGHNTVFWYRQTMMQGLELLAYFRNRAPLDDSGMPKDRFSAEMPDATLATLKIQPSEPRDSAVYFCASGLVLSGWSDEQFFGPGTRLTVL.

The CDR3 DNA follows: TGTGCCAGCCGTGCGGGGGACAGGGCTTATGGCTACACCTTC. This translates into CASRAGDRAYGYTF. This chain joins TRBV19 and TRBJ1-2, with 9 bases fitting TRBD1. This CDR3 spans 14 amino acids. Unmatched junction bases numbered 10, after V lost 9 bases and J lost 5 bases. The germline gives CDR1 LNHDA, CDR2 SQIVND (reference sequence).

The V call is TRBV6-6, the J call TRBJ1-2; no reliable D call. Trimming left V 6 bases short and J 4 bases short, with 15 bases between. The CDR3 is 14 residues long. In germline, CDR1 is MNHNY, CDR2 SVGAGI (reference sequence). The CDR3, as DNA: TGTGCCAGCAGCCTGCGGGGTGAGGGCTATGGCTACACCTTC. This codes for CASSLRGEGYGYTF.

The V call is TRBV28, the J call TRBJ2-7, with D perhaps TRBD1 (6 bases). With 6 bases removed from V and 3 bases from J, the gap between germline ends came to 12 bases. Germline-derived CDR1 and CDR2 are MDHEN and SYDVKM. The CDR3 spans 13 residues. For the CDR3, the DNA is TGTGCCAGCAGCCGGGACACCTACTACGAGCAGTACTTC. Encoded protein: CASSRDTYYEQYF. Together with reference TRBV28 and TRBJ2-7, the CDR3 gives the full variable domain: DVKVTQSSRYLVKRTGEKVFLECVQDMDHENMFWYRQDPGLGLRLIYFSYDVKMKEKGDIPEGYSVSREKKERFSLILESASTNQTSMYLCASSRDTYYEQYFGPGTRLTVT.

V usage is TRBV20-1 and J usage is TRBJ1-2; maybe TRBD1 (6 bases). Germline V gives CDR1 DFQATT, CDR2 SNEGSKA (reference sequence). The CDR3 loop spans 19 amino acids. The V end was cut by 3 bases, the J end by 4 bases, with 30 bases between. Written as DNA, the CDR3 is TGCAGTGCTAGTGTGGGCCCGGGGGACTCAAGGGCCAGGGGCTATGGCTACACCTTC. Its translation: CSASVGPGDSRARGYGYTF.

V and J are TRBV18 and TRBJ1-1, with no clear D. The germline CDR1 and CDR2 sequences are KGHSH and LQKENI. Trimming removed 3 bases at V and 1 base at J, with 12 bases between. The CDR3 has 15 residues. CDR3 region: CASSPGTRGNTEAFF. Here the CDR3 DNA reads TGTGCCAGCTCACCCGGTACGCGGGGGAACACTGAAGCTTTCTTT.